These 19 T cell receptor beta chains were sequenced from one sample in a study of T cell changes during pregnancy in multiple sclerosis. This table comes from immunoSEQ multiplex PCR, and its TCRdb copy is limited to in-frame clones, with some not included. The table shows 70,000 to 95,000 clones, with 90% to 95% occurring only once. The input for sequencing was peripheral blood, taken in the first trimester of pregnancy. These receptor sequences come from a female donor with multiple sclerosis, enrolled in a pregnancy study.

The genes are TRBV5-1 and TRBJ1-3; 11 bases are a match to TRBD1. The V and J ends lost 4 bases and 2 bases, in that order; junction bases with no gene match: 5. The CDR3 has 16 amino acids. Germline lookup yields CDR1 SGHRS and CDR2 YFSETQ. CDR3 region: CASSPGGQGAGNTIYF. In DNA, the CDR3 is TGCGCCAGCAGCCCCGGGGGACAGGGGGCTGGAAACACCATATATTTT.

This clone was detected a few times. The V gene is TRBV6-5, the J gene TRBJ1-2, with D possibly being TRBD1 (6 bases). V was cut by 4 bases and J by 3 bases, with 9 bases left in between. CDR1 MNHEY and CDR2 SVGAGI come from the germline V gene. This CDR3 is 13 amino acids long. The CDR3 is CASSFWTDYGYTF. The CDR3, as DNA: TGTGCCAGCAGTTTCTGGACAGACTATGGCTACACCTTC.

This rearrangement joins TRBV29-1 to TRBJ2-7; TRBD2 matches at 13 bases. V dropped 3 bases and J dropped 3; count of bases not matched to a gene: 5. Germline V gives CDR1 SQVTM, CDR2 ANQGSEA. The length of the CDR3 is 15 residues. DNA of the CDR3: TGCAGCGTTGAGACCTGGACTAGCGGGAGCTACGAGCAGTACTTC. It specifies CSVETWTSGSYEQYF.

The chain uses TRBV2 and TRBJ2-2, with 11 positions matching TRBD2. Unmatched junction bases numbered 7, after V lost 5 bases and J lost 5 bases. This CDR3 contains 16 residues. CDR1 and CDR2 (germline): SNHLY, FYNNEI. CDR3 nucleotides: TGTGCCAGCAGTTTGACTAGCGGGGCGTGGACCGGGGAGCTGTTTTTT. This encodes CASSLTSGAWTGELFF.

This rearrangement joins TRBV12-5 to TRBJ1-5; D remains ambiguous. The CDR3 is 19 amino acids. The ends were cut back, 5 bases at V and 0 bases at J, with 23 bases in the middle. Germline values: CDR1 LGHNT, CDR2 FRNRAP. CDR3 sequence reads: CASGPAPNLSPYSNQPQHF. CDR3 nucleotide sequence: TGTGCTAGTGGTCCCGCACCGAATCTTAGCCCTTATAGCAATCAGCCCCAGCATTTT. Combining the CDR3 with reference TRBV12-5 and TRBJ1-5 gives the whole variable domain DARVTQTPRHKVTEMGQEVTMRCQPILGHNTVFWYRQTMMQGLELLAYFRNRAPLDDSGMPKDRFSAEMPDATLATLKIQPSEPRDSAVYFCASGPAPNLSPYSNQPQHFGDGTRLSIL.

This chain uses TRBV13 with TRBJ1-3; D is possibly TRBD1 (5 bases). Looked up from germline, CDR1 is PRHDT and CDR2 is FYEKMQ (reference sequence). Trimming removed 3 bases at V and 0 bases at J, with 9 bases between. This CDR3 is 15 amino acids long. The CDR3 is CASSLGQSSGNTIYF. The CDR3 coding sequence is TGTGCCAGCAGCTTGGGGCAGAGCTCTGGAAACACCATATATTTT.

The rearrangement joins TRBV5-1 to TRBJ2-3; tentatively, D is TRBD1 (6 bases). The ends were cut back, 0 bases at V and 3 bases at J, with 14 bases in the middle. The CDR3 totals 16 residues. Germline CDR1 SGHRS, CDR2 YFSETQ. The CDR3 DNA reads as TGCGCCAGCAGCTTGGACAGGGCGAGAATTACAGATACGCAGTATTTT. Residues: CASSLDRARITDTQYF. Together with reference TRBV5-1 and TRBJ2-3, the CDR3 gives the full variable domain: KAGVTQTPRYLIKTRGQQVTLSCSPISGHRSVSWYQQTPGQGLQFLFEYFSETQRNKGNFPGRFSGRQFSNSRSEMNVSTLELGDSALYLCASSLDRARITDTQYFGPGTRLTVL.

The chain combines TRBV7-6 with TRBJ1-3, with D perhaps TRBD1 (6 bases). The germline gives CDR1 SGHVS, CDR2 FNYEAQ. V was clipped by 1 base and J by 4 bases, with 14 bases between them. The CDR3 length is 16 residues. CDR3 region: CASSLEGGPSGNTIYF. The CDR3, as DNA: TGTGCCAGCAGCTTAGAGGGGGGGCCTTCGGGAAACACCATATATTTT.

V gene TRBV27 combines with J gene TRBJ1-2; 7 bases fit TRBD1. The CDR3 extends over 16 amino acids. Losses at the gene ends were 6 bases for V and 8 bases for J; bases not matched to a gene: 18. Germline-derived CDR1 and CDR2 are MNHEY and SMNVEV (reference sequence). CDR3 protein: CASSNRQGGKIGGYTF. In nucleotides, the CDR3 is TGTGCCAGCAGCAACCGACAGGGTGGTAAGATAGGCGGCTACACCTTC.

CDR3 nucleotides: TGTGCCAGCAGCAAGGGGGGGAACTCTGGAAACACCATATATTTT. Protein product: CASSKGGNSGNTIYF. This chain uses TRBV7-9 with TRBJ1-3, with a possible D match to TRBD1 (6 bases). The V gene's germline CDR1 is SEHNR and CDR2 FQNEAQ (reference sequence). Trimming cost V 5 bases and J 0 bases, with 11 bases left between them. The CDR3 loop spans 15 amino acids.

This chain uses TRBV5-1 with TRBJ2-5; 8 bases agree with TRBD2. The germline V gene encodes CDR1 SGHRS and CDR2 YFSETQ. The CDR3 extends over 16 amino acids. V lost 0 bases, J lost 5 bases, and 9 bases stayed unmatched. CDR3 region: CASSLAPAGGGETQYF. CDR3 sequence (DNA): TGCGCCAGCAGCTTGGCCCCGGCGGGGGGAGGGGAGACCCAGTACTTC.

J is TRBJ1-1 and V is TRBV6-1, with TRBD1 identical over 9 bases. V was pared by 3 bases and J by 8 bases, with 4 bases of the junction left unmatched. Germline CDR1 reads MNHNS; CDR2 reads SASEGT. This CDR3 is 13 amino acids long. The CDR3 protein is CASSDGDREEAFF. In DNA form, the CDR3 reads TGTGCCAGCAGTGATGGGGACAGGGAGGAAGCTTTCTTT.

V and J are TRBV9 and TRBJ2-1; the D gene is possibly TRBD2 (6 bases). Looked up from germline, CDR1 is SGDLS and CDR2 is YYNGEE. CDR3 length: 13 amino acids. Trimming took 4 bases from V and 7 from J, leaving 12 bases between them. As DNA, the CDR3 is TGTGCCAGCAGCACCCCGGGGGTGAATGAGCAGTTCTTC. Translated: CASSTPGVNEQFF.

V and J are TRBV12-2 and TRBJ2-7; TRBD2, the table's D call, lacks a check against the DNA. TRBV12-2 is a pseudogene. The CDR3 sequence is 17 residues long. CDR3 residues: CASRLVGSGGTRGEQYF. The CDR3 region has the DNA TGTGCAAGTCGCTTAGTCGGTAGCGGGGGTACCCGCGGCGAGCAGTACTTC.

The rearrangement links TRBV19 to TRBJ2-3; the D is unclear. Germline CDR1 LNHDA, CDR2 SQIVND (reference sequence). Trimming shortened V by 5 bases and J by 6 bases, and 6 bases separated the two germline ends. The CDR3 length is 11 residues. In nucleotides, the CDR3 is TGTGCCAGTAGTTTGAGGGATACGCAGTATTTT. This sequence encodes CASSLRDTQYF.

This clone was recorded only once. The chain uses TRBV9 and TRBJ1-3, with TRBD1 as a possible D gene (5 bases). CDR1 is SGDLS, CDR2 YYNGEE, per germline. The CDR3 runs 14 residues. The V end lost 3 bases, the J end lost 4 bases, and 11 bases lay between the germline ends. DNA for the CDR3: TGTGCCAGCAGCGGCAGGACACCCGGAAACACCATATATTTT. Its translation is CASSGRTPGNTIYF.

The CDR3 region has the DNA TGTGCCAGCAGCTCGGACACCCATAATTCACCCCTCCACTTT. Translated, it gives CASSSDTHNSPLHF. The chain couples TRBV5-4 to TRBJ1-6; perhaps TRBD1 as D (5 bases). Trimming left V 3 bases short and J 5 bases short, with 9 bases between. This CDR3 region has 14 residues. From germline, CDR1 is SGHNT and CDR2 YYREEE (reference sequence).

In DNA, the CDR3 is TGTGCCAGCAGTTACTCTGCAGGGGCGAAATATGGCTACACCTTC. It specifies CASSYSAGAKYGYTF. This chain joins TRBV6-6 and TRBJ1-2; weak D call: TRBD1 (6 bases). Germline V gene lookup returns CDR1 MNHNY and CDR2 SVGAGI (reference sequence). V was cut by 0 bases and J by 5 bases, with 13 bases left in between. The CDR3 covers 15 residues.

Turning to this clone: Other DNA sequences in the sample encode the same CDR3. This chain links TRBV5-4 with TRBJ2-7; TRBD1 is a possible D gene (5 bases). CDR3 length: 13 residues. Trimming pared 4 bases from V and 1 base from J, leaving 9 bases between. The germline V gene encodes CDR1 SGHNT and CDR2 YYREEE (reference sequence). CDR3 bases: TGTGCCAGCAGCCCTAGGGGATCCTACGAGCAGTACTTC. Translated, it gives CASSPRGSYEQYF.